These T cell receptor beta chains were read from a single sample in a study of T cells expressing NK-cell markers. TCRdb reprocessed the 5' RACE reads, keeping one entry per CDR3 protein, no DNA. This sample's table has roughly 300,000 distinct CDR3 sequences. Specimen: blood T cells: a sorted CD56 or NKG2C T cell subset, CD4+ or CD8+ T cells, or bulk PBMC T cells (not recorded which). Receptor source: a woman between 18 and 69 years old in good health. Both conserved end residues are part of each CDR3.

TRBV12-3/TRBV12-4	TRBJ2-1	CASRSDAGAGGSYNEQFF
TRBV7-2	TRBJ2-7	CASSPENLQLAEQYF
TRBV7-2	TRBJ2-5	CASSPQLAGVGETQYF
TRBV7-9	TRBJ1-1	CASTPRGMEAFF
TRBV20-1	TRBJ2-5	CSARDPQRRETQYF
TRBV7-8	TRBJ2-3	CASSHIFAGINTDTQYF
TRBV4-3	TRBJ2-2	CASSQGQLTGELFF
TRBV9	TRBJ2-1	CASSALEGYNEQFF
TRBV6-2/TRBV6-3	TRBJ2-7	CASRLIQQVYEQYF
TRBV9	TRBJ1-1	CASSADRAIMNTEAFF
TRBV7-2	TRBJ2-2	CASSLSTTGELFF
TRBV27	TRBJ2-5	CASSLEAEETQYF
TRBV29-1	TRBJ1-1	CSVEAGGKAFF
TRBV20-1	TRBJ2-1	CSARVWGVVGDEQFF
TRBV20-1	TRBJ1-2	CSAIPPSGRGYGYTF
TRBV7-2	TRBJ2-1	CASSLAVLTNEQFF
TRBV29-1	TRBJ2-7	CSVVQAAYEQYF
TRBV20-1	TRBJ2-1	CSARVTSGNEQFF
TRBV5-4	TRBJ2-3	CASTHEVEDTQYF
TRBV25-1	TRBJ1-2	CASSENTGDLYGYTF
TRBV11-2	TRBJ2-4	CASSSSGNIQYF
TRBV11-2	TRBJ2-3	CASSFSPPDTQYF
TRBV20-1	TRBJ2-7	CSAPTALGAYEQYF
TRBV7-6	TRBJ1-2	CASSLGQRDYGYTF
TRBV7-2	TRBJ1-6	CASSLGPLTGAGNSPLHF
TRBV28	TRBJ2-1	CASKGAAKSSYNEQFF
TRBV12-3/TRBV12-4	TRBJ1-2	CASTRGPGGYGYTF
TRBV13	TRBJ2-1	CASSRIAGRDYNEQFF
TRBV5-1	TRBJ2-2	CASSLADRVNTGELFF
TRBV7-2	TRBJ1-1	CASSPTYRGDAEAFF
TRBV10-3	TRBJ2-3	CAISVRKTDTQYF
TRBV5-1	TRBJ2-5	CASSRGPGEDLETQYF
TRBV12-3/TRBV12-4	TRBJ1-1	CASSLDRKPNTEAFF
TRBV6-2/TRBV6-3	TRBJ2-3	CASSQLRTSGADTQYF
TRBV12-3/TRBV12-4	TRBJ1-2	CASREDRGNYGYTF
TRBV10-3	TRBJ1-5	CAIRGQDHQPQHF
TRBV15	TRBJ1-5	CATSRDPDQPQHF